The rows below give T cell receptor beta chains drawn from one sample of a study of blood T cells in healthy people across ages. TCRdb redid the calling of the 5' RACE reads with MiXCR, one entry per CDR3 protein. This sample carries about 700,000 distinct CDR3 sequences, 32% of them seen once, and the ten largest clones take approximately 15%. Specimen: blood. All receptors derive from a woman of 80 years or more in good health. CDR3s include the opening cysteine and the closing phenylalanine or tryptophan. D genes are given only for firm matches. The size field is filled for only some rows; it gives once, few, many or a size class.

CDR3nt	CDR3aa	d_gene	v_gene	abundance	j_gene
TGCAGTGCTACAAAATCCGCCCGGGAGACCCAGTACTTC	CSATKSARETQYF	NA	TRBV20-1	many	TRBJ2-5
TGTGCCACCAGGGATAGGACGTTCGGGGAGACCCAGTACTTC	CATRDRTFGETQYF	NA	TRBV24-1	once	TRBJ2-5
TGCAGTGCTAGAGATCGCTCAACTTCCCTCGATTATAATTCACCCCTCCACTTT	CSARDRSTSLDYNSPLHF	NA	TRBV20-1	NA	TRBJ1-6
TGCGCCAGCAGCTTGTCAGGGACGCACGAGCAGTACTTC	CASSLSGTHEQYF	NA	TRBV5-1	few	TRBJ2-7
TGTGCCAGCAGCTCCCTCACAGGGCTGGCCACTGAAGCTTTCTTT	CASSSLTGLATEAFF	NA	TRBV7-2	many	TRBJ1-1
TGTGCCAGCAGCTTAGCTCGGGCGGGGAAGGGGACGCAGTATTTT	CASSLARAGKGTQYF	NA	TRBV7-9	many	TRBJ2-3
TGTGCCAGCAGTCGGGTAAGCGGGGCCAACGTCCTGACTTTC	CASSRVSGANVLTF	NA	TRBV12-3/TRBV12-4	many	TRBJ2-6
TGTGCCAGCAGCCGCCGGGACGGTAACTACGAGCAGTACTTC	CASSRRDGNYEQYF	NA	TRBV7-3	many	TRBJ2-7
TGTGCCAGCAGCTTAGGGGTTAACTACAATGAGCAGTTCTTC	CASSLGVNYNEQFF	NA	TRBV7-2	many	TRBJ2-1
TGCGCCAGCAGCCAAGCCACAGGGGGCGCGGAGACCCAGTACTTC	CASSQATGGAETQYF	TRBD1	TRBV4-3	many	TRBJ2-5
TGTGCCAGCAGCCCACCATCCGGGACAGGGGGTGGCAATGAGCAGTTCTTC	CASSPPSGTGGGNEQFF	TRBD1	TRBV7-2	many	TRBJ2-1
TGTGCCAGCAGTGGCCAGACAGGGGAATACTACGAGCAGTACTTC	CASSGQTGEYYEQYF	TRBD1	TRBV25-1	NA	TRBJ2-7
TGTGCCAGCTCAAAGGGGGGTCCGAGCAATCAGCCCCAGCATTTT	CASSKGGPSNQPQHF	NA	TRBV18	few	TRBJ1-5
TGTGCCAGCAGTTTGTTTAAGGGACTAGCGACCTACAATGAGCAGTTCTTC	CASSLFKGLATYNEQFF	TRBD2	TRBV28	NA	TRBJ2-1
TGTGCCAGCAGCTTAGAGAGGCCCGGTTTAAATGGCTACACCTTC	CASSLERPGLNGYTF	NA	TRBV11-2	few	TRBJ1-2
TGTGCCAGCAGCCAAACCCACCTAGCATCTATCCAAGAGACCCAGTACTTC	CASSQTHLASIQETQYF	NA	TRBV14	many	TRBJ2-5
TGTGCCAGTAGAACTAGCAGGGGGGCAGATACGCAGTATTTT	CASRTSRGADTQYF	NA	TRBV19	NA	TRBJ2-3
TGCGCCAGCAGCCAGAATGCCGGGGAGCTGTTTTTT	CASSQNAGELFF	NA	TRBV5-1	few	TRBJ2-2
TGTGCTAGCAGCCCACAGGGGATGGGGAGCACCGGGGAGCTGTTTTTT	CASSPQGMGSTGELFF	TRBD1	TRBV7-7	NA	TRBJ2-2
TGTGCCAGCAATCACCGGGACAGGGACACTGAAGCTTTCTTT	CASNHRDRDTEAFF	TRBD1	TRBV6-2/TRBV6-3	many	TRBJ1-1
TGTGCCAGCAGCCCGACAGGCTATGGCTACACCTTC	CASSPTGYGYTF	NA	TRBV7-2	many	TRBJ1-2
TGTGCCAGCAGTGGAGGCTCAGGGGTCCTCGACGAGCAGTACTTC	CASSGGSGVLDEQYF	NA	TRBV6-4	NA	TRBJ2-7
TGTGCCAGCAGTTACGGACAGGCTGGTTATACGCAGTATTTT	CASSYGQAGYTQYF	TRBD1	TRBV27	once	TRBJ2-3
TGTGCCTGGAGTGTGCCCTACAATGAGCAGTACTTC	CAWSVPYNEQYF	NA	TRBV30	few	TRBJ2-7
TGCAGCGTGGCACAGGCCTACGAGCAGTACTTC	CSVAQAYEQYF	NA	TRBV29-1	many	TRBJ2-7
TGTGCCAGCAGCCAGTACAGCCTTTATAACTATGGCTACACCTTC	CASSQYSLYNYGYTF	NA	TRBV5-4	NA	TRBJ1-2
TGTGCCGCCACGCATAGGGGCGAGCAGTACTTC	CAATHRGEQYF	NA	TRBV6-2/TRBV6-3	NA	TRBJ2-7
TGTGCCACCAGCAGGGCTAGCGGAGTGCAATCCTACGAGCAGTACTTC	CATSRASGVQSYEQYF	TRBD2	TRBV15	NA	TRBJ2-7
TGTGCCAGCATTCGTCGGGACAAAGAGACCCAGTACTTC	CASIRRDKETQYF	NA	TRBV27	many	TRBJ2-5
TGTGCCAGCAGTAGCGGGGTAGCCAAAAACATTCAGTACTTC	CASSSGVAKNIQYF	TRBD2	TRBV27	NA	TRBJ2-4
TGCGCCAGCAGCTTGCGACGGCAGGGGATAAATTCACCCCTCCACTTT	CASSLRRQGINSPLHF	NA	TRBV5-1	few	TRBJ1-6
TGCAGTGCTGGGACAGGTAGACTGCTGTCCTACAATGAGCAGTTCTTC	CSAGTGRLLSYNEQFF	TRBD1	TRBV20-1	NA	TRBJ2-1
TGCGCCAGCAGCCCCTTTAGTCGTTCCTACAATGAGCAGTTCTTC	CASSPFSRSYNEQFF	NA	TRBV5-1	many	TRBJ2-1
TGTGCCAGCAGTGAAGCATGGGGGACATATTACAATGAGCAGTTCTTC	CASSEAWGTYYNEQFF	NA	TRBV10-3	NA	TRBJ2-1
TGTGCCAGCAGCTTAAAACTACTGAACACTGAAGCTTTCTTT	CASSLKLLNTEAFF	NA	TRBV7-2	many	TRBJ1-1
TGTGCCAGCAGGCGGGCTAGCGGGGAGGGCGAGCAGTACTTC	CASRRASGEGEQYF	TRBD2	TRBV27	many	TRBJ2-7
TGTGCCAGCAGCCAATCTGGGGGAGGCCAGCCCCAGCATTTT	CASSQSGGGQPQHF	NA	TRBV7-2	NA	TRBJ1-5
TGTGCCAGCAGCTTAATCTTTTCCGAGACAGGGGGAGATAATGAAAAACTGTTTTTT	CASSLIFSETGGDNEKLFF	TRBD1	TRBV5-6	NA	TRBJ1-4
TGTGCCAGCAGTTACTCGATAGGCGGGGGCGCGGGGGGAAGCAATCAGCCCCAGCATTTT	CASSYSIGGGAGGSNQPQHF	NA	TRBV6-2/TRBV6-3	NA	TRBJ1-5
TGCAGCGTTTCCGGGGACACTGAAGCTTTCTTT	CSVSGDTEAFF	NA	TRBV29-1	NA	TRBJ1-1